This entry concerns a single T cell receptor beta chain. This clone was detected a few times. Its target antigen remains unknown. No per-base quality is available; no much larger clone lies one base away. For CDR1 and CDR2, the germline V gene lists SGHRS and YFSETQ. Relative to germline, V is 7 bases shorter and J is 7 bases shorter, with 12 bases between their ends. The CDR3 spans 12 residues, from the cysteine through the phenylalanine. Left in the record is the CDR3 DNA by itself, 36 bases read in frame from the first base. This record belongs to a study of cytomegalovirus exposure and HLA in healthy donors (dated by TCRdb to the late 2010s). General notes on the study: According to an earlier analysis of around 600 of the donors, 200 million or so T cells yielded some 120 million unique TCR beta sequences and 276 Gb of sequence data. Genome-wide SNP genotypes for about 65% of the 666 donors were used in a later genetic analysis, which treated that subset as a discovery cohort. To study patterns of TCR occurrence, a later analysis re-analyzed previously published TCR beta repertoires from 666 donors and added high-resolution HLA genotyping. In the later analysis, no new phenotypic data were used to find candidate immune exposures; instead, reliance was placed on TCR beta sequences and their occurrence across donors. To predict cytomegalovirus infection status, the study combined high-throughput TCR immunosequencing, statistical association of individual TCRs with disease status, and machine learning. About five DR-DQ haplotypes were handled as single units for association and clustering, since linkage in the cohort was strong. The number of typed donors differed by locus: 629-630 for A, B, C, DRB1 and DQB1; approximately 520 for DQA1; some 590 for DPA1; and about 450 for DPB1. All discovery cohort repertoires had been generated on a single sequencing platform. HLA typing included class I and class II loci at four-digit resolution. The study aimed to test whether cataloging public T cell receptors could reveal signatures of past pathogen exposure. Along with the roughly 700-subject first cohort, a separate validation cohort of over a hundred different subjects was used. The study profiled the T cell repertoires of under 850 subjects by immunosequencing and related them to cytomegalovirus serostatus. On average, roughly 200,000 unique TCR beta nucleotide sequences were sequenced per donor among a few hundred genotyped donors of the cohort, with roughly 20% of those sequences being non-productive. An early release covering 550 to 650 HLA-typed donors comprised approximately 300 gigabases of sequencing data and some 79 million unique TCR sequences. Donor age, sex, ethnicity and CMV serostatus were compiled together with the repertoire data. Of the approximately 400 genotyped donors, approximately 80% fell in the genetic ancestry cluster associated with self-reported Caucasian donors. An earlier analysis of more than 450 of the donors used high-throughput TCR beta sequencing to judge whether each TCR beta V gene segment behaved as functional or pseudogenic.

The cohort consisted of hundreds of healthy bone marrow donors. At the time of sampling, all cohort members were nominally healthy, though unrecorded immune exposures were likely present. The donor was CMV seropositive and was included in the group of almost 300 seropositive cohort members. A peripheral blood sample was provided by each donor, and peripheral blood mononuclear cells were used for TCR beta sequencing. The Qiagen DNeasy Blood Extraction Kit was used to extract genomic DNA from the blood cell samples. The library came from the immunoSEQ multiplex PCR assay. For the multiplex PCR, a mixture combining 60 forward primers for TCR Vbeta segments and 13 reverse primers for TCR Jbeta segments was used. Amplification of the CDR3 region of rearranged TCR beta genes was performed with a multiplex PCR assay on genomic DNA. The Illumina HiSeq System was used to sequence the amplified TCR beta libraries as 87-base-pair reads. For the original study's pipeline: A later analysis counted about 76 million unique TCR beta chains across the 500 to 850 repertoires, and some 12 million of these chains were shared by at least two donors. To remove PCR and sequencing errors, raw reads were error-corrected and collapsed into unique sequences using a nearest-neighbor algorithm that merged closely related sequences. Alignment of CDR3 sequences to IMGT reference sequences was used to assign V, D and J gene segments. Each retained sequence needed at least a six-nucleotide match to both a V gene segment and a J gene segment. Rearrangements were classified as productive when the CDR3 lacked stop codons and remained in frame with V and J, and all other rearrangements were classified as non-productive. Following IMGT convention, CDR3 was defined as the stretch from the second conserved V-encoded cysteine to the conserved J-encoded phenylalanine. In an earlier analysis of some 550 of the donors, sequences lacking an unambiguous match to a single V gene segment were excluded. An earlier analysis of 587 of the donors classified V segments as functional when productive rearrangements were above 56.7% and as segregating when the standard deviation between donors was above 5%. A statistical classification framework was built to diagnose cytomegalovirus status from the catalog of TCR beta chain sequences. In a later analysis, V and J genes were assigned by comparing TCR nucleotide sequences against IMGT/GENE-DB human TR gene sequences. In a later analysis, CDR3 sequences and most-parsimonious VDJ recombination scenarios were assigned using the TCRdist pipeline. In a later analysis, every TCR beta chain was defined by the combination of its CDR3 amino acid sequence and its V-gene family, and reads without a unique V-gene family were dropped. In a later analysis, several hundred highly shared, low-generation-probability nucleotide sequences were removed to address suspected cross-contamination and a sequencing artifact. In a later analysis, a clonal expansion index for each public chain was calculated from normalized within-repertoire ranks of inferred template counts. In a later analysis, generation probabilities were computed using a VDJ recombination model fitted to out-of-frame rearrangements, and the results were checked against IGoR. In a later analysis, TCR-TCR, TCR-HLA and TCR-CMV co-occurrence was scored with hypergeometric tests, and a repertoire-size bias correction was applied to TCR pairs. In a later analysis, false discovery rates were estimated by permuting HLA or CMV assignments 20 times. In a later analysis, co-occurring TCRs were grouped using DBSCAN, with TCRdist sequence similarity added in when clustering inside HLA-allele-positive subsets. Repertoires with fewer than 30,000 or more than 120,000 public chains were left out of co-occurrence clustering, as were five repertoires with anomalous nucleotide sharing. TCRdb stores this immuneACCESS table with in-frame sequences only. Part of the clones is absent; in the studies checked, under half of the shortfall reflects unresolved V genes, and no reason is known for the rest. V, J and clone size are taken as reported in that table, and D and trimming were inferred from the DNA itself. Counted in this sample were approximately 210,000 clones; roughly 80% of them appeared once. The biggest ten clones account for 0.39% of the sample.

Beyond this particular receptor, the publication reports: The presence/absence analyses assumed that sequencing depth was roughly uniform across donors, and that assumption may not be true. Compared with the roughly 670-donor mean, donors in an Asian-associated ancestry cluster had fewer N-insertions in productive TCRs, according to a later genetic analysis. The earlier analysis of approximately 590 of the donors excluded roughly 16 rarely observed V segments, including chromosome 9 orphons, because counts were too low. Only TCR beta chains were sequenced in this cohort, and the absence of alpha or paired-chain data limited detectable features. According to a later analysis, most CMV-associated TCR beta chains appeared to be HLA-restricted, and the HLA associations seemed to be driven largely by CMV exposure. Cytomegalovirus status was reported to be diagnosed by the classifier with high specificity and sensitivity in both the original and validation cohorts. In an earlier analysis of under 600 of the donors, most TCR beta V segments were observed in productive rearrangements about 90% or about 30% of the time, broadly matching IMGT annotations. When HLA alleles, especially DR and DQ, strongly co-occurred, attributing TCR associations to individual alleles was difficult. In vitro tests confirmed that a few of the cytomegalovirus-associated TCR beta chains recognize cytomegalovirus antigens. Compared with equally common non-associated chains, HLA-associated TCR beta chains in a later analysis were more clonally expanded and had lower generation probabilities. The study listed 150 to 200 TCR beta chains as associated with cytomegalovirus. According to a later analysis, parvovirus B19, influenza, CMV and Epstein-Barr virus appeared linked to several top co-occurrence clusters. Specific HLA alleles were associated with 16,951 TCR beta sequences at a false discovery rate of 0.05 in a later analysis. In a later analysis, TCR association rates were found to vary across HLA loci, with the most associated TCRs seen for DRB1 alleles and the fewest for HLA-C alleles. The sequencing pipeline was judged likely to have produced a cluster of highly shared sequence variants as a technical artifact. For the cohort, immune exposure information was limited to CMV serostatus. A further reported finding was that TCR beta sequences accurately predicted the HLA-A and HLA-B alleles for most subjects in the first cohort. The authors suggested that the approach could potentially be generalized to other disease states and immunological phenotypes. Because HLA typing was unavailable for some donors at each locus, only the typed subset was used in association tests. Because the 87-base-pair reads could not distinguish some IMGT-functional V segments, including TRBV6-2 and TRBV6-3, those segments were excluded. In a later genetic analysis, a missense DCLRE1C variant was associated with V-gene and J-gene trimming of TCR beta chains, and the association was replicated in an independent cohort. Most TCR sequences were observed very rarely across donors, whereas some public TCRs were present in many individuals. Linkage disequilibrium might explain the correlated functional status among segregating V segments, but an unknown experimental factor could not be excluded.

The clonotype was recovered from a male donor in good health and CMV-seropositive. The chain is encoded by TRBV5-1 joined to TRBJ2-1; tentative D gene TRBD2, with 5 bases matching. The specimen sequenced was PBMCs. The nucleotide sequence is TGCGCCAGCGGGCTAGAGGGAAATGAGCAGTTCTTC. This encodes CASGLEGNEQFF.